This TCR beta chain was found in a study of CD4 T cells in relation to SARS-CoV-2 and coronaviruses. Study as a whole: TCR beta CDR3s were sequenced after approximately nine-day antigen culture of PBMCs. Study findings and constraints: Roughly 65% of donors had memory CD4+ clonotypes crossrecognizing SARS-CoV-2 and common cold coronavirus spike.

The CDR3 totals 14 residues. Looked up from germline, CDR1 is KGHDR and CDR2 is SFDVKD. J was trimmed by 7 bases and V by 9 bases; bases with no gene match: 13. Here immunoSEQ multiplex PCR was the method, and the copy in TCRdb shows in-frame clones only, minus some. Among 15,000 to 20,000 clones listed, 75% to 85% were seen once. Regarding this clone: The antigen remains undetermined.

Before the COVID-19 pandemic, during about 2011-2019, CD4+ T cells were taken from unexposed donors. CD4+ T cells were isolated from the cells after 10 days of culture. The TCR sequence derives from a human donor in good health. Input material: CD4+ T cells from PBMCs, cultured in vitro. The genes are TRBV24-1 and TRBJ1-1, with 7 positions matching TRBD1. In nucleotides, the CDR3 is TGTGCCACCGGATTCACCACAGGGGTTGGTGAAGCTTTCTTT. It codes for CATGFTTGVGEAFF.